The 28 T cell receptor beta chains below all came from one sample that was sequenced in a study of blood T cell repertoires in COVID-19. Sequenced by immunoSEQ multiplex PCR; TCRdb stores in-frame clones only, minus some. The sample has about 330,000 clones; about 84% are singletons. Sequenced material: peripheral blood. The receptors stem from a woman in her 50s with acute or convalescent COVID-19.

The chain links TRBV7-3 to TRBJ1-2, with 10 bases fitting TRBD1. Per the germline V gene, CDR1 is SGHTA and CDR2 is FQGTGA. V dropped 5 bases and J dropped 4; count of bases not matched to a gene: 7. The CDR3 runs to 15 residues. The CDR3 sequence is CASSPGTGVIYGYTF. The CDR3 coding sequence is TGTGCCAGCAGCCCCGGGACAGGGGTAATCTATGGCTACACCTTC.

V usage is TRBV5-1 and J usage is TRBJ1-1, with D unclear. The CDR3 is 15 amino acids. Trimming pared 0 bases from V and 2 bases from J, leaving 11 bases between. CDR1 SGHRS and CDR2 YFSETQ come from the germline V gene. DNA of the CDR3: TGCGCCAGCAGCTTGGTTGCAGGCTCTAACACTGAAGCTTTCTTT. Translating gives CASSLVAGSNTEAFF. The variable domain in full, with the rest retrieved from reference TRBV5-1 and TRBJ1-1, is KAGVTQTPRYLIKTRGQQVTLSCSPISGHRSVSWYQQTPGQGLQFLFEYFSETQRNKGNFPGRFSGRQFSNSRSEMNVSTLELGDSALYLCASSLVAGSNTEAFFGQGTRLTVV.

DNA of the CDR3: TGTGCCAGCAGCCCACTAGCGGTGTACAGTGATGAGCAGTTCTTC. Its translation: CASSPLAVYSDEQFF. The rearrangement joins TRBV7-2 to TRBJ2-1; the match to TRBD2 covers 8 bases. The V and J ends lost 5 bases and 8 bases, in that order; junction bases with no gene match: 11. CDR1 and CDR2 from the germline V gene are SGHTA and FQGNSA. This CDR3 is built from 15 residues. The entire variable domain, with the rest obtained from reference TRBV7-2 and TRBJ2-1, is as follows: GAGVSQSPSNKVTEKGKDVELRCDPISGHTALYWYRQSLGQGLEFLIYFQGNSAPDKSGLPSDRFSAERTGGSVSTLTIQRTQQEDSAVYLCASSPLAVYSDEQFFGPGTRLTVL.

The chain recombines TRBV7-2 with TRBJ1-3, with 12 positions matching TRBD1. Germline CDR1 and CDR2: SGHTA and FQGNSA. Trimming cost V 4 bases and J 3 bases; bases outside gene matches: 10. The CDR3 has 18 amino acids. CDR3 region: CASSSSGGQGAFGNTIYF. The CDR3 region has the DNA TGTGCCAGCAGCTCATCGGGGGGACAGGGGGCGTTTGGAAACACCATATATTTT.

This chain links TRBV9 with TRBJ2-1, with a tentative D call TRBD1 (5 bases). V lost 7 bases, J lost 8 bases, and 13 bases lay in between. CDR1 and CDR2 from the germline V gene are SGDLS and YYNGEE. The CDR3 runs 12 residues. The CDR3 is CASRGDRDEQFF. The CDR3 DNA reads TGTGCCAGCCGCGGAGACAGAGATGAGCAGTTCTTC.

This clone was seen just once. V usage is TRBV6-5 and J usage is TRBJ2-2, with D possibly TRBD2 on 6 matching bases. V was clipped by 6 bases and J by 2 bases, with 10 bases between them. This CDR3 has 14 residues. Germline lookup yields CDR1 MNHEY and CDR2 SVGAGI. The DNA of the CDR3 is TGTGCCAGCAGCGGAGGGCGAAACACCGGGGAGCTGTTTTTT. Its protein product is CASSGGRNTGELFF.

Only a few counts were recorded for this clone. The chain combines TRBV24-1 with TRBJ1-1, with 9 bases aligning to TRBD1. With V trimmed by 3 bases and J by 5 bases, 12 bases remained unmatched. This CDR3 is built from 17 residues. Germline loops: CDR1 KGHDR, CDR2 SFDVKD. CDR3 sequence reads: CATSDPTGGLGGTEAFF. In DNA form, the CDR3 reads TGTGCCACCAGTGATCCAACAGGGGGCCTTGGGGGGACTGAAGCTTTCTTT.

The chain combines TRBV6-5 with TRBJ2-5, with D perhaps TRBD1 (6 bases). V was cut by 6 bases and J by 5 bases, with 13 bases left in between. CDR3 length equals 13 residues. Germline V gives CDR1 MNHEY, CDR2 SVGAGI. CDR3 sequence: CASRRQGIETQYF. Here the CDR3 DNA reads TGTGCCAGCAGACGCCAGGGGATCGAGACCCAGTACTTC.

The DNA of the CDR3 is TGTGCCAGCAGTCCTCTGGGGCCGGAGGAGACCCAGTACTTC. Amino acid sequence: CASSPLGPEETQYF. The rearrangement joins TRBV28 to TRBJ2-5; the D gene is possibly TRBD1 (5 bases). The V end lost 5 bases, the J end lost 5 bases, and 15 bases lay between the germline ends. Germline CDR1 and CDR2: MDHEN and SYDVKM. The CDR3 contains 14 residues. The full variable domain, rest sourced from reference TRBV28 and TRBJ2-5, is DVKVTQSSRYLVKRTGEKVFLECVQDMDHENMFWYRQDPGLGLRLIYFSYDVKMKEKGDIPEGYSVSREKKERFSLILESASTNQTSMYLCASSPLGPEETQYFGPGTRLLVL.

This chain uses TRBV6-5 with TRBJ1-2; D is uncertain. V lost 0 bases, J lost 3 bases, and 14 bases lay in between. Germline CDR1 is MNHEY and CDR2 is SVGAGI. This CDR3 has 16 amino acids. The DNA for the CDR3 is TGTGCCAGCAGTTACTCGACTTCCCAAACCCACTATGGCTACACCTTC. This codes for CASSYSTSQTHYGYTF.

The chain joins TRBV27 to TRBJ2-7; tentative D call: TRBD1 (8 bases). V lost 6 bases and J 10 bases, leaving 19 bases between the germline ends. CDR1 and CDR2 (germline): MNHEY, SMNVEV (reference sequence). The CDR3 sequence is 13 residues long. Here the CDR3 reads CASSRGRGIDQYF. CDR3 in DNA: TGTGCCAGCAGCAGGGGGCGGGGGATAGATCAGTACTTC.

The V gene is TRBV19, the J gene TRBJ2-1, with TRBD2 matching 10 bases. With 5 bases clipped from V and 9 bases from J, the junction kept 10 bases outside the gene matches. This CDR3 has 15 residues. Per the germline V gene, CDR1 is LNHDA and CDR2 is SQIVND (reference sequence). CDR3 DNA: TGTGCCAGTAGTTTCAGCCTAGCGGGAGCCAGTGAGCAGTTCTTC. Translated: CASSFSLAGASEQFF.

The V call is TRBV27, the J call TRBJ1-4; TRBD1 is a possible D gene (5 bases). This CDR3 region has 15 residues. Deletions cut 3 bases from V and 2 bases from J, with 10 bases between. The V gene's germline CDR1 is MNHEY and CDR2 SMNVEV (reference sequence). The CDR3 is CASSFSAGTNEKLFF. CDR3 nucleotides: TGTGCCAGCAGTTTTTCAGCAGGGACTAATGAAAAACTGTTTTTT. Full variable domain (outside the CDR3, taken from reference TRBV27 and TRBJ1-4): EAQVTQNPRYLITVTGKKLTVTCSQNMNHEYMSWYRQDPGLGLRQIYYSMNVEVTDKGDVPEGYKVSRKEKRNFPLILESPSPNQTSLYFCASSFSAGTNEKLFFGSGTQLSVL.

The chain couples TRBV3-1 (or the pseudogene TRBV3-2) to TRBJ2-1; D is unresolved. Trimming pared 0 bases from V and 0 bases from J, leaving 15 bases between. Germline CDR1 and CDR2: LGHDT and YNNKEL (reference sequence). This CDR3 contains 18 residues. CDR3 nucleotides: TGTGCCAGCAGCCAAGATCTAAATTCAATGAGCTCCTACAATGAGCAGTTCTTC. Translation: CASSQDLNSMSSYNEQFF.

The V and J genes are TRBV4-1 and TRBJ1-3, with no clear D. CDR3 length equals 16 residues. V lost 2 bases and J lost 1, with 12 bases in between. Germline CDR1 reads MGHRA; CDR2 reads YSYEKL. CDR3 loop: CASSQPDRGSGNTIYF. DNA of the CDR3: TGCGCCAGCAGCCAACCCGATCGCGGATCTGGAAACACCATATATTTT.

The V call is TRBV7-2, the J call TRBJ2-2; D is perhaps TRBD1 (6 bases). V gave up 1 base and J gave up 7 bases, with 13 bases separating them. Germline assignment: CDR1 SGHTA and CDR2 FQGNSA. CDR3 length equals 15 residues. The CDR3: CASSLGQGRIGELFF. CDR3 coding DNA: TGTGCCAGCAGCTTAGGCCAGGGGCGTATCGGGGAGCTGTTTTTT.

The CDR3 sequence is CASREAAANYGYTF. CDR3 DNA sequence: TGTGCCAGCAGAGAAGCGGCGGCTAACTATGGCTACACCTTC. This sequence joins TRBV5-8 and TRBJ1-2; D call uncertain. V lost 5 bases and J 0 bases, leaving 11 bases between the germline ends. Germline CDR1 is SGHTS and CDR2 is YDEGEE. The CDR3 consists of 14 residues.

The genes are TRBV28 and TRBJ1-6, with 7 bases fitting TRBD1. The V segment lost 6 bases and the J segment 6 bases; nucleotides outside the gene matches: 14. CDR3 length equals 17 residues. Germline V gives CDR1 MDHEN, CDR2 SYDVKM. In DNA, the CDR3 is TGTGCCAGCAGGTTAATTGCCGGGACAGCTGGTAATTCACCCCTCCACTTT. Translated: CASRLIAGTAGNSPLHF.

The CDR3 nucleotides read TGTGCCAGCAGCTTATCCTACTTACTCTACAATGAGCAGTTCTTC. Protein sequence: CASSLSYLLYNEQFF. V is TRBV7-8 and J is TRBJ2-1; D gene unclear. The length of the CDR3 is 15 residues. V was shortened by 2 bases and J by 3 bases, with 11 bases between the two germline ends. Germline CDR1 is SGHVS and CDR2 is FQNEAQ.

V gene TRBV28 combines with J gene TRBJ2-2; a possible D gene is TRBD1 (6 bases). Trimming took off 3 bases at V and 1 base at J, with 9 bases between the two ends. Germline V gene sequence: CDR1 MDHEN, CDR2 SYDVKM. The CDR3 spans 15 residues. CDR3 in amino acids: CASSLRTENTGELFF. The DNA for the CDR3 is TGTGCCAGCAGTTTGCGGACAGAGAACACCGGGGAGCTGTTTTTT.

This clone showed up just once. CDR3 residues: CASSYNGGFDSYEQYF. CDR3 in DNA: TGTGCCAGCAGCTATAACGGCGGGTTCGACTCCTACGAGCAGTACTTC. The chain is built from TRBV7-8 and TRBJ2-7, with TRBD2 as a possible D gene (5 bases). Looked up from germline, CDR1 is SGHVS and CDR2 is FQNEAQ. V was cut by 4 bases and J by 0 bases, with 16 bases left in between. The CDR3 consists of 16 residues.

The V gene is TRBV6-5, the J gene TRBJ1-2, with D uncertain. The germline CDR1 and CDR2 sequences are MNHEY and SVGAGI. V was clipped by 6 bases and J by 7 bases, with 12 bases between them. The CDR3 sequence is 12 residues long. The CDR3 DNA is TGTGCCAGCAGACCCGGAGGAGGTGGCTACACCTTC. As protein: CASRPGGGGYTF.

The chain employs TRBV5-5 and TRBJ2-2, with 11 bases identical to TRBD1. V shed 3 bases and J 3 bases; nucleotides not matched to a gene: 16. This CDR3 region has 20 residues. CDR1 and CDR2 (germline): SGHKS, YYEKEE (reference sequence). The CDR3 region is CASSYAGTGGYSVYTGELFF. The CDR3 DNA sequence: TGTGCCAGCAGCTACGCCGGGACAGGGGGTTACTCGGTGTACACCGGGGAGCTGTTTTTT.

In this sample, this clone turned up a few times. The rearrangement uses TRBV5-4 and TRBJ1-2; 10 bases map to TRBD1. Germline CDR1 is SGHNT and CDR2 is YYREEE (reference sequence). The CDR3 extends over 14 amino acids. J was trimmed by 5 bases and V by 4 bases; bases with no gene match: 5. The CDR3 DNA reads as TGTGCCAGCAGCCCCCTGGACAGGGGGTATGGCTACACCTTC. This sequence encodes CASSPLDRGYGYTF.

The CDR3 DNA follows: TGTGCCAGCAGATCAAGGCGTAAGGCGAGGGGGACAGATACGCAGTATTTT. Translating gives CASRSRRKARGTDTQYF. This rearrangement joins TRBV7-6 to TRBJ2-3; D might be TRBD1 (6 bases). V gave up 6 bases and J gave up 3 bases, with 22 bases separating them. The CDR3 totals 17 residues. The germline V gene encodes CDR1 SGHVS and CDR2 FNYEAQ.

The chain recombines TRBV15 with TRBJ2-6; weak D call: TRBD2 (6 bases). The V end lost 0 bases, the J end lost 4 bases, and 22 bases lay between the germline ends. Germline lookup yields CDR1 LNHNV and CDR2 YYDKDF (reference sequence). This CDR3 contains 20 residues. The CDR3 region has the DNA TGTGCCACCAGCAGAGACCTCGGGGGTGGCAGGTTGTTGGGGGCCAACGTCCTGACTTTC. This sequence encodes CATSRDLGGGRLLGANVLTF.

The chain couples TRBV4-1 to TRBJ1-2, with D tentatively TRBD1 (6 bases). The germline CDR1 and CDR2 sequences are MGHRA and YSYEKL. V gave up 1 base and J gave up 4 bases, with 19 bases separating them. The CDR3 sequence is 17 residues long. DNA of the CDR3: TGCGCCAGCAGCCAAGGCTCTTACAGGGTGAGGGGCTATGGCTACACCTTC. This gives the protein CASSQGSYRVRGYGYTF.

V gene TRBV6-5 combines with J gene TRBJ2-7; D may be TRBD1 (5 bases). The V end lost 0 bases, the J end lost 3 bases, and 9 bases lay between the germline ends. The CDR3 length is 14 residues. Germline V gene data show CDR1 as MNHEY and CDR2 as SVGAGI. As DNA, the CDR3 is TGTGCCAGCAGTTACTCGATTGGACACTACGAGCAGTACTTC. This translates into CASSYSIGHYEQYF.